The rows below give T cell receptor beta chains drawn from one sample of a study of preoperative IRX-2 immunotherapy in early breast cancer. Data came from immunoSEQ multiplex PCR; TCRdb stores just in-frame clones and leaves some out. Here the sample spans tens of thousands of clones, about four fifths being singletons. Source: lymph node tissue, taken after IRX-2 immunotherapy. The receptor set was obtained from a human donor with breast cancer. Each CDR3 is given with its conserved first and last residue. The D gene is left open where the match is weak. Not every row has a clone size; where given, it reads once, few, many or a size class.

J	size	D	length	V	CDR3	DNA
TRBJ1-4	.	TRBD1	14	TRBV29-1	CSVELDRGNEKLFF	TGCAGCGTTGAATTGGACAGGGGTAATGAAAAACTGTTTTTT
TRBJ1-1	.	.	14	TRBV11-3	CASSAHRVNTEAFF	TGTGCCAGCAGCGCCCACAGGGTGAACACTGAAGCTTTCTTT
TRBJ1-2	.	.	14	TRBV11-1	CASSPYPGTIGYTF	TGTGCCAGCAGCCCGTACCCAGGGACGATTGGCTACACCTTC
TRBJ2-1	.	.	14	TRBV7-7	CASSLRGAYNEQFF	TGTGCCAGCAGCTTGCGAGGGGCTTACAATGAGCAGTTCTTC
TRBJ2-5	.	.	15	TRBV7-6	CASSLHGGGGETQYF	TGTGCCAGCAGCTTACACGGAGGCGGTGGGGAGACCCAGTACTTC
TRBJ2-7	.	TRBD2	15	TRBV10-2	CASSESTGGDDEQYF	TGCGCCAGCAGTGAGTCGACCGGGGGGGACGACGAGCAGTACTTC
TRBJ1-5	.	TRBD1	16	TRBV19	CASSDGRGQSGQPQHF	TGTGCCAGTAGTGATGGGAGGGGGCAAAGCGGGCAGCCCCAGCATTTT
TRBJ1-2	.	TRBD1	14	TRBV6-8	CASSYSTQGNGYTF	TGTGCCAGCAGTTACTCAACACAGGGGAACGGCTACACCTTC
TRBJ1-1	.	TRBD1	15	TRBV19	CASSGRTGGAFEAFF	TGTGCCAGTAGTGGTCGGACAGGGGGCGCCTTTGAAGCTTTCTTT
TRBJ2-2	.	.	14	TRBV16	CASSPGLLTGELFF	TGTGCCAGCAGCCCGGGACTGCTAACCGGGGAGCTGTTTTTT
TRBJ2-7	.	TRBD2	14	TRBV6-7	CASRGLAGSYEQYF	TGTGCCAGCAGGGGTCTAGCGGGATCCTACGAGCAGTACTTC
TRBJ2-7	.	.	15	TRBV11-3	CASSLERAGSYEQYF	TGTGCCAGCAGCTTGGAAAGGGCAGGTTCCTACGAGCAGTACTTC
TRBJ2-1	.	.	15	TRBV22-1	CASSDNRGRVNEQFF	TGTGCCAGCAGTGACAACAGGGGAAGGGTCAATGAGCAGTTCTTC
TRBJ2-2	few	.	16	TRBV11-3	CASTSPGRTNTGELFF	TGTGCCAGCACCTCGCCGGGACGGACGAACACCGGGGAGCTGTTTTTT
TRBJ1-5	once	.	15	TRBV5-1	CASSFDSPINQPQHF	TGCGCCAGCAGCTTTGACAGCCCGATCAATCAGCCCCAGCATTTT
TRBJ2-1	.	.	14	TRBV9	CASSVQGAYNEQFF	TGTGCCAGCAGCGTACAAGGGGCCTACAATGAGCAGTTCTTC
TRBJ2-3	.	TRBD1	15	TRBV6-8	CASSYSQGAPDTQYF	TGTGCCAGCAGTTACTCACAGGGGGCCCCAGATACGCAGTATTTT
TRBJ1-1	once	.	13	TRBV5-4	CASSFSQNTEAFF	TGTGCCAGCAGCTTTAGTCAGAACACTGAAGCTTTCTTT